The 2 T cell receptor beta chains below come from one sample, sequenced in a study of T cells in localized non-small cell lung cancer. Profiling relied on immunoSEQ multiplex PCR, and the TCRdb table lists in-frame clones only, not all of them. This table has roughly 15,000 clones, 70% to 90% appearing once. The input for sequencing was peripheral blood, taken before any cancer treatment. These receptors all stem from a male donor aged 60 or over with stage I lung adenocarcinoma.

This chain joins TRBV9 and TRBJ2-3; 11 positions match TRBD1. With V trimmed by 0 bases and J by 4 bases, 1 base remained unmatched. CDR1 and CDR2 (germline): SGDLS, YYNGEE. This CDR3 comprises 15 residues. Written as DNA, the CDR3 is TGTGCCAGCAGCGTAGCGGGACAGGGGGCAGATACGCAGTATTTT. It is translated as CASSVAGQGADTQYF.

The chain uses TRBV28 and TRBJ2-5; 7 bases line up with TRBD1. Germline trimming cut 5 bases from V and 4 bases from J; bases unmatched to any gene: 4. The length of the CDR3 is 13 residues. The germline V gene has CDR1 MDHEN and CDR2 SYDVKM. CDR3 sequence (DNA): TGTGCCAGCAGTCCGGACAGGAGAGAGACCCAGTACTTC. Translated, it gives CASSPDRRETQYF.